This T cell receptor (beta chain) was retrieved from a study of T cell repertoires in ileal Crohn's disease. Findings of the study overall: Clonal expansions were more frequent in active smokers than non-smokers at surgery. All patients with clonality above 26.8% had endoscopic recurrence.

A word on this clone: Its antigen is undetermined.

CDR1 is LNHDA, CDR2 SQIVND, per germline (reference sequence). This CDR3 is built from 13 residues. The ends were cut back, 5 bases at V and 3 bases at J, with 8 bases in the middle. Included were adult ileal or ileocolonic Crohn's patients indicated for ileocolonic resection. This table comes from immunoSEQ multiplex PCR, and its TCRdb copy is limited to in-frame clones, with some not included. The sample shows around 33,000 clones, about 80% of them seen only once. This clonotype originated in an adult with Crohn's disease. The chain is built from TRBV19 and TRBJ1-5; TRBD1 is a possible D gene (5 bases). The material sequenced was ileal tissue. CDR3 sequence (DNA): TGTGCCAGTAGTGGAGGGGCCAATCAGCCCCAGCATTTT. It translates to CASSGGANQPQHF.